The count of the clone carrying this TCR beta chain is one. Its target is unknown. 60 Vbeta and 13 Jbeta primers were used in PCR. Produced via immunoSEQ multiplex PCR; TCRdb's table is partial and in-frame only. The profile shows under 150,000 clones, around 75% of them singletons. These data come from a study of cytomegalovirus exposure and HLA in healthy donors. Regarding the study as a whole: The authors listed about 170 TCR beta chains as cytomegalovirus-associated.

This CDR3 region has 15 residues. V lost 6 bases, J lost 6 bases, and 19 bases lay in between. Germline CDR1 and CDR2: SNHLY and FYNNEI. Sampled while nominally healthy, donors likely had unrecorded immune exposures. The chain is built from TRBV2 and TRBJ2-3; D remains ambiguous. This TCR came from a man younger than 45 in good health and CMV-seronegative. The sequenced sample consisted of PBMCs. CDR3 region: CASSRSKAHEDTQYF. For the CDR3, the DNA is TGTGCCAGCAGCCGGTCGAAAGCGCACGAGGATACGCAGTATTTT.